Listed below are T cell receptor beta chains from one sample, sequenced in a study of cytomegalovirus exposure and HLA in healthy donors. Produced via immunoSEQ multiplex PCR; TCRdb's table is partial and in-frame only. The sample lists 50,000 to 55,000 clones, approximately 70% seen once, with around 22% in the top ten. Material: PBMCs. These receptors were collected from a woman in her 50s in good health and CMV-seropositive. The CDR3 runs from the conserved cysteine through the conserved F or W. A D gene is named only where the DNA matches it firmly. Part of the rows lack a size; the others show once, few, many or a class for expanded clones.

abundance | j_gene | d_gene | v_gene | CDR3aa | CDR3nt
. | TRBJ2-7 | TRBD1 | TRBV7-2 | CASSLGGTGAYEQYF | TGTGCCAGCAGCTTAGGAGGGACAGGGGCCTACGAGCAGTACTTC
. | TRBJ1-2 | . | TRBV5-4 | CASSYPPGQGNTF | TGTGCCAGCAGCTACCCTCCGGGACAAGGTAACACCTTC
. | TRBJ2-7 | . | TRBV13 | CASRPLGAGKDEQYF | TGTGCCAGCAGACCGCTGGGGGCAGGGAAAGACGAGCAGTACTTC
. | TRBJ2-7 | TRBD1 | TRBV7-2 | CASSPGQGPSVGYEQYF | TGTGCCAGCAGCCCAGGACAGGGTCCTAGTGTAGGCTACGAGCAGTACTTC
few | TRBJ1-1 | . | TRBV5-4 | CASSLAGTSYEAFF | TGTGCCAGCAGCTTGGCGGGGACAAGTTATGAAGCTTTCTTT
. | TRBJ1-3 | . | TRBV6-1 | CASGGRSSGNTIYF | TGTGCCAGCGGTGGACGGAGCTCTGGAAACACCATATATTTT
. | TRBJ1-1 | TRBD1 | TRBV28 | CASSLRTGGLNTEAFF | TGTGCCAGCAGTTTACGGACAGGGGGCTTGAACACTGAAGCTTTCTTT
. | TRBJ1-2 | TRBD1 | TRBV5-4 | CASRVRDRAGGYTF | TGTGCCAGCAGGGTCCGGGACAGGGCTGGAGGCTACACCTTC
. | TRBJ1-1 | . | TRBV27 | CASRKYGQRNTEAFF | TGTGCCAGCAGAAAGTATGGGCAGAGGAACACTGAAGCTTTCTTT
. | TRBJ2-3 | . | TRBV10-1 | CASKEVMTSSYTQYF | TGCGCCAGCAAAGAAGTAATGACTTCTAGTTATACGCAATATTTT
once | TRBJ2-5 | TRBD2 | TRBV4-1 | CATSGGSRDEETQYF | TGCGCCACCTCGGGGGGGAGCAGGGACGAAGAGACCCAGTACTTC